One sample yielded the 17 T cell receptor beta chains listed below, sequenced in a study of blood T cell repertoires in COVID-19. This table comes from immunoSEQ multiplex PCR, and its TCRdb copy is limited to in-frame clones, with some not included. In the table there are around 620,000 clones, 85% to 90% of which are singletons. Material for sequencing was peripheral blood. Every receptor here comes from a woman aged 18-35 years with acute or convalescent COVID-19.

The chain links TRBV19 to TRBJ1-2; 7 bases match TRBD1. Per germline, CDR1 LNHDA and CDR2 SQIVND (reference sequence). V gave up 5 bases and J gave up 3 bases; unmatched junction bases: 6. The CDR3 covers 14 residues. CDR3 in amino acids: CASSGGTAYYGYTF. Here the CDR3 DNA reads TGTGCCAGTAGTGGAGGGACAGCTTACTATGGCTACACCTTC.

This clone turned up a few times. The rearrangement uses TRBV10-3 and TRBJ1-1; 8 bases map to TRBD1. V was clipped by 10 bases and J by 7 bases; unmatched bases: 8. The germline V gene encodes CDR1 ENHRY and CDR2 SYGVKD. CDR3 length: 12 residues. CDR3 coding DNA: TGTGCCACGACAGGGGTAAGGATTGAAGCTTTCTTT. Protein: CATTGVRIEAFF.

This sequence joins TRBV27 and TRBJ2-7, with TRBD2 matching 8 bases. CDR1 and CDR2 (germline): MNHEY, SMNVEV (reference sequence). V dropped 3 bases and J dropped 3; count of bases not matched to a gene: 13. CDR3 length equals 17 residues. This CDR3 is CASSFRRGVDHDYEQYF. CDR3 DNA sequence: TGTGCCAGCAGTTTCCGGCGGGGGGTCGACCACGACTACGAGCAGTACTTC.

V usage is TRBV4-3 and J usage is TRBJ2-1; 7 bases line up with TRBD2. The length of the CDR3 is 13 residues. Germline V gene lookup returns CDR1 LGHNA and CDR2 YSLEER. V shed 5 bases, J shed 11 bases, and the junction held 9 bases outside the gene matches. CDR3 protein: CASSSLGGGKQFF. The CDR3 DNA reads as TGCGCCAGCAGCTCTTTGGGGGGGGGAAAGCAGTTCTTC.

The J gene is TRBJ2-5, the V gene TRBV5-1; TRBD2 matches 7 bases. Germline values: CDR1 SGHRS, CDR2 YFSETQ. Trimming took 4 bases from V and 3 from J; bases not matched to a gene: 15. This CDR3 has 17 amino acids. The CDR3 DNA follows: TGCGCCAGCAGCAGTGAGGCGGGGGTGCCCTTCGAAGAGACCCAGTACTTC. This codes for CASSSEAGVPFEETQYF.

The chain uses TRBV27 and TRBJ1-2; TRBD1 matches 9 bases. The V and J ends lost 6 bases and 5 bases, in that order; junction bases with no gene match: 4. This CDR3 comprises 13 residues. CDR1 and CDR2 (germline): MNHEY, SMNVEV (reference sequence). For the CDR3, the DNA is TGTGCCAGCAGCCGGGGACAGGGTTATGGCTACACCTTC. As protein: CASSRGQGYGYTF.

In DNA form, the CDR3 reads TGTGCCAGTAATGGTCGGCAACCGACACCAGGGACAGGGGGATATGGCTACACCTTC. The encoded protein is CASNGRQPTPGTGGYGYTF. The chain combines TRBV19 with TRBJ1-2; 11 bases fit TRBD1. Germline V lookup: CDR1 LNHDA, CDR2 SQIVND (reference sequence). The trim removed 7 bases at V and 5 bases at J, leaving 21 bases unmatched. This CDR3 is 19 amino acids long.

This chain joins TRBV7-2 and TRBJ2-2, with TRBD2 as a possible D gene (6 bases). CDR3 length equals 16 residues. V was trimmed by 5 bases and J by 7 bases, leaving 20 bases between them. The germline gives CDR1 SGHTA, CDR2 FQGNSA. The CDR3 DNA follows: TGTGCCAGCAGCCCGGTAGGAGGGTCAGGAGGCGGGGAGCTGTTTTTT. Its translation: CASSPVGGSGGGELFF.

This chain joins TRBV6-1 and TRBJ2-5, with 15 bases aligning to TRBD2. The CDR3 has 17 amino acids. Trimming at V came to 4 bases and at J to 4 bases, leaving 7 bases not matched to a gene. Germline lookup yields CDR1 MNHNS and CDR2 SASEGT. The CDR3 sequence: CASSAGLAGGYSETQYF. DNA for the CDR3: TGTGCCAGCAGTGCGGGACTAGCGGGGGGCTACTCAGAGACCCAGTACTTC.

V is TRBV9 and J is TRBJ2-1; TRBD2 is a possible D gene (5 bases). The CDR3 is made up of 12 amino acids. Germline V lookup: CDR1 SGDLS, CDR2 YYNGEE. V was cut by 9 bases and J by 0 bases, with 7 bases left in between. For the CDR3, the DNA is TGTGCCACGGGGAGCTCCTACAATGAGCAGTTCTTC. Translating gives CATGSSYNEQFF.

The chain combines TRBV12-3 or TRBV12-4 with TRBJ1-5; D is uncertain. The CDR3 extends over 12 amino acids. Trimming cost V 7 bases and J 5 bases, with 9 bases left between them. The CDR3 loop reads CASTRGYQPQHF. Written as DNA, the CDR3 is TGTGCCAGCACCCGCGGCTATCAGCCCCAGCATTTT.

A single count supports this clone. Other DNA sequences from this sample encode an identical CDR3 as well. The genes are TRBV4-1 and TRBJ1-1; D gene unclear. CDR1 and CDR2 (germline): MGHRA, YSYEKL. The CDR3 has 11 residues. V was cut by 1 base and J by 6 bases, with 3 bases left in between. In DNA, the CDR3 is TGCGCCAGCAGCCAAGGCGCTGAAGCTTTCTTT. Residues: CASSQGAEAFF.

This clone occurred once. The chain is built from TRBV30 and TRBJ1-3, with TRBD1 matching 7 bases. The V gene end was trimmed by 5 bases and the J gene end by 0 bases; junction bases not matched to a gene: 4. The CDR3 totals 14 residues. From germline, CDR1 is GTSNPN and CDR2 SVGIG (reference sequence). CDR3 nucleotides: TGTGCCTGGGCGACAGGGTACTCTGGAAACACCATATATTTT. Amino acid sequence: CAWATGYSGNTIYF.

CDR3 bases: TGCAGCGTTGTAGTATTAGGGCCTAGCGGGGGGGGCACAGATACGCAGTATTTT. It is translated as CSVVVLGPSGGGTDTQYF. The V gene is TRBV29-1, the J gene TRBJ2-3; 12 bases fit TRBD2. The CDR3 loop spans 18 amino acids. Germline lookup yields CDR1 SQVTM and CDR2 ANQGSEA. Losses at the gene ends were 4 bases for V and 1 base for J; bases not matched to a gene: 12.

J is TRBJ2-6 and V is TRBV7-2; D may be TRBD2 (6 bases). Germline loops: CDR1 SGHTA, CDR2 FQGNSA. V lost 1 base, J lost 7 bases, and 8 bases lay in between. CDR3 size: 14 residues. This chain's CDR3 is CASSLGGGANVLTF. In nucleotides, the CDR3 is TGTGCCAGCAGCTTAGGGGGAGGCGCCAACGTCCTGACTTTC.

This clone was seen once. This chain connects TRBV9 to TRBJ1-6; possible D gene TRBD1, 5 bases. This CDR3 region has 15 residues. Per germline, CDR1 SGDLS and CDR2 YYNGEE. The V and J ends lost 0 bases and 9 bases respectively, with 13 bases between them. The CDR3 spells CASSVDFRGFSPLHF. The CDR3 DNA follows: TGTGCCAGCAGCGTAGATTTTCGGGGGTTTTCACCCCTCCACTTT.

This clone was seen a single time. The gene calls are TRBV29-1 and TRBJ1-2; 8 bases are a match to TRBD1. V lost 7 bases and J lost 1; bases outside the gene matches: 11. This CDR3 contains 15 residues. CDR1 is SQVTM, CDR2 ANQGSEA, per germline. This CDR3 reads CSGFTGGIVNYGYTF. Here the CDR3 DNA reads TGCAGCGGATTTACAGGGGGGATAGTTAACTATGGCTACACCTTC.